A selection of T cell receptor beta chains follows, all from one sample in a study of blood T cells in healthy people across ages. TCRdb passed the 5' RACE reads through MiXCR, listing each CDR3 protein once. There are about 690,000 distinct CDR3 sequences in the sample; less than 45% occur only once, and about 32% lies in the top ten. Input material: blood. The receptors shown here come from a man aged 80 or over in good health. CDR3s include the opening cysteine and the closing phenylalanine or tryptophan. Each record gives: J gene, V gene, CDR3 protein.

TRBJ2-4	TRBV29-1	CSGLIIGGAKNIQYF
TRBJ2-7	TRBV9	CASSVDLAGGPTEQYF
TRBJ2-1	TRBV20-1	CSAGTAKSYNEQFF
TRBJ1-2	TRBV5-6	CASSLVRDRGFGYTF
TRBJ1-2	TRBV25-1	CASSAPGTGGVYGYTF
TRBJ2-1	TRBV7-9	CASSLTSGNNEQFF
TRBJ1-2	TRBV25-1	CASREGNGYTF
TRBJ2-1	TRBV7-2	CASSPTFDEQFF
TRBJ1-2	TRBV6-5	CASSYSDRRNYGYTF
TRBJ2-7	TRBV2	CASRSGVFSSYEQYF
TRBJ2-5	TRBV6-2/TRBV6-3	CASSYGLAGGHEQYF
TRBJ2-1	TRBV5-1	CASSSPLGLAEQFF
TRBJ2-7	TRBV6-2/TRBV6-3	CASFSGSRYEQYF
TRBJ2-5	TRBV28	CASGRLNQETQYF
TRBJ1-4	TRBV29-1	CSVDAGGMNEKLFF
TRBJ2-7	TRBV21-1	CASSKGGRGHHSYEQYF
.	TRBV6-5	CASSPPGQNPEQYF
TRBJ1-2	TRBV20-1	CSARGLSYGYTF
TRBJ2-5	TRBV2	CASSEARDSARTQYF
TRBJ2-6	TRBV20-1	CSGRTKGANVLTF
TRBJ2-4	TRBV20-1	CSAIDRGNIQYF
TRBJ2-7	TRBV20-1	CSARVEARDLTYEQYF
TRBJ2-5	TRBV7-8	CASRGRLAGETQYF
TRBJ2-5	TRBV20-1	CSAPGQVKLYEQYF
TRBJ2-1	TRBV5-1	CASSPGLSVNEQFF
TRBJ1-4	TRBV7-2	CASSPPGNNEKLFF
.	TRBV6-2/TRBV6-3	CASRPKTELTSYEQYF
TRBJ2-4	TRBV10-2	CASSVGSGGLNIQYF
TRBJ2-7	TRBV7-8	CASSSIAGGREQYF
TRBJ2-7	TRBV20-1	CSGLGVYEQYF
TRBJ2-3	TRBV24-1	CATSPGQGQADTQYF
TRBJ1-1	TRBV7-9	CASSLKGSTEAFF
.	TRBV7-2	CASSSTLAGSYNEQYF
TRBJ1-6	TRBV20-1	CSAPGTGESPLHF
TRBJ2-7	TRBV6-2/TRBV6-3	CASSYSSRDPLGEAQYF
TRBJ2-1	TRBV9	CASSGALAGDNEQFF
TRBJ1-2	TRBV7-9	CASSIQGAEGYGYTF
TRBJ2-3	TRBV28	CASSGGLAGTTDTQYF
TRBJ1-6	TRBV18	CASSPRDTYNSPLHF
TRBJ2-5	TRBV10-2	CASSDGSAGPQETQYF
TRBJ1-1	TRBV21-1	CAGSKTHDTEAFF
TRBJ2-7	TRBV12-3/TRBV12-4	CASSAQGPNYEQYF
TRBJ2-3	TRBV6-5	CASSYGIAGYTDTQYF
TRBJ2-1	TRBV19	CASSIERTGNNEQFF
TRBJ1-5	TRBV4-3	CASSQTGTGLQPQHF
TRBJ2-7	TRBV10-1	CASSATSDGEQYF
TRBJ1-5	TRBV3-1	CACSQDQGHQPQHF
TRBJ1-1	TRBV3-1	CASSQAGLGMGLNTEAFF
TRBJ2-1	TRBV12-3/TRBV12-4	CASSGGLTYNEQFF
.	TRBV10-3	CAIRAAGSYNEQYF
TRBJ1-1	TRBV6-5	CASTLSGSPTTEAFF
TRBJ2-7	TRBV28	CASSTGTALQNEQYF
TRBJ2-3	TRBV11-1	CASSLGGTATDTQYF
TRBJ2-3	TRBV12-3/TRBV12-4	CASSFQTKSTDTQYF